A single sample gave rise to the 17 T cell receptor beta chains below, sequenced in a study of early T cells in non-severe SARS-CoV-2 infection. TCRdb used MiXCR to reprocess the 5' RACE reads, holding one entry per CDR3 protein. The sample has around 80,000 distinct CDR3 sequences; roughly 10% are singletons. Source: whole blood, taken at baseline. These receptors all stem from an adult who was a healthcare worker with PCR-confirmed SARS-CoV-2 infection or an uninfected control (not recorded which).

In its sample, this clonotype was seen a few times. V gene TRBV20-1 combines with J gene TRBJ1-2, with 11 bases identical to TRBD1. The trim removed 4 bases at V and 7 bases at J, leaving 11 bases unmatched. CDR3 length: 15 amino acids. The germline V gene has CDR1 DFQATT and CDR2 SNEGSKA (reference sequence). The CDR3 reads CSATPGQGVLSGYTF. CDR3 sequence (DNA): TGCAGTGCTACCCCGGGACAGGGGGTGCTTAGTGGCTACACCTTC.

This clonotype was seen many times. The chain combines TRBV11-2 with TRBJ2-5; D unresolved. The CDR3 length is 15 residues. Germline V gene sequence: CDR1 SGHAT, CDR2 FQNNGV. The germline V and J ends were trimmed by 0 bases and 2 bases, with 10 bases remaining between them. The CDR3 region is CASSLDLPRQETQYF. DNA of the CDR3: TGTGCCAGCAGCTTAGATCTGCCCAGACAAGAGACCCAGTACTTC.

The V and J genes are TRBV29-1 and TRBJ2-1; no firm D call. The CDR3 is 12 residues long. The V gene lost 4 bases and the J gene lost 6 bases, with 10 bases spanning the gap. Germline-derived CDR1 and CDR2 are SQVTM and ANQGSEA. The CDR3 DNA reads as TGCAGCGTTGCAGTTTTAGGCAATGAGCAGTTCTTC. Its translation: CSVAVLGNEQFF.

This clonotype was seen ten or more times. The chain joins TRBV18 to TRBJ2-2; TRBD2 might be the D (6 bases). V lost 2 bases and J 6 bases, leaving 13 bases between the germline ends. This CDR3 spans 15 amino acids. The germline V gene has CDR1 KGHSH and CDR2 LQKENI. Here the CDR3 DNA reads TGTGCCAGCTCACCATCCGAGCGGGTGTCCGGGGAGCTGTTTTTT. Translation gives CASSPSERVSGELFF.

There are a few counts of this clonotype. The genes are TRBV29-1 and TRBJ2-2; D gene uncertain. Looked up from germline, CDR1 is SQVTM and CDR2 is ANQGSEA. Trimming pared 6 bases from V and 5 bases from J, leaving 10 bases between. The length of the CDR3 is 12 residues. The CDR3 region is CSVGARTGELFF. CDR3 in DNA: TGCAGCGTCGGAGCTCGTACCGGGGAGCTGTTTTTT.

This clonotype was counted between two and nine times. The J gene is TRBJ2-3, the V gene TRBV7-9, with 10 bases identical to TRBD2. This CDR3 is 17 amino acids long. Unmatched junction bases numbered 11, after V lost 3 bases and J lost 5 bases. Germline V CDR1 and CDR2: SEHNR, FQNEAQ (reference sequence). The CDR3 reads CASSFGAGGPSGDTQYF. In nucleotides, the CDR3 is TGTGCCAGCAGCTTTGGAGCGGGAGGGCCAAGCGGAGATACGCAGTATTTT.

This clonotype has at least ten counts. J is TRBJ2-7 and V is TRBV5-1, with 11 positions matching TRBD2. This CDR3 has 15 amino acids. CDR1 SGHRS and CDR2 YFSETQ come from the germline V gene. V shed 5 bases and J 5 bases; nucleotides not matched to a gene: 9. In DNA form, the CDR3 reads TGCGCCAGCAGGGCAACGACTAGCGGGATCCACGAGCAGTACTTC. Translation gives CASRATTSGIHEQYF.

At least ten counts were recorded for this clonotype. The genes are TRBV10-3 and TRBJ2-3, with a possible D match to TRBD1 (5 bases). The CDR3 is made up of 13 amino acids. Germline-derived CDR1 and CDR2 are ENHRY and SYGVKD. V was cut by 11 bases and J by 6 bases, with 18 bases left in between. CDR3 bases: TGTGCCGTCCTAGGGGAATTGACGGATACGCAGTATTTT. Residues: CAVLGELTDTQYF.

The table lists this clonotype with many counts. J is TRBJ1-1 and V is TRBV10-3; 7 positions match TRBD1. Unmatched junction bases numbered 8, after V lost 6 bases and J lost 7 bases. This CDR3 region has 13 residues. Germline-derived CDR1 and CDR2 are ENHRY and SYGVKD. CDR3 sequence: CAIRGDSSIEAFF. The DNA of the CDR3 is TGTGCCATCAGGGGGGACAGCAGTATTGAAGCTTTCTTT.

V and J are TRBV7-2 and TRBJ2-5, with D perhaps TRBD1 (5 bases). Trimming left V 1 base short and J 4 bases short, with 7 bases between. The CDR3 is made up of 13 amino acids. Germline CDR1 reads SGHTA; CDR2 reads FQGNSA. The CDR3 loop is CASSLERGETQYF. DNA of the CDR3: TGTGCCAGCAGCTTAGAAAGGGGAGAGACCCAGTACTTC.

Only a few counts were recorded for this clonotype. The CDR3 bases are TGTGCCAGCAGCTTAACCGGGCCGGGGGGCATTCAGTACTTC. This gives the protein CASSLTGPGGIQYF. The chain uses TRBV7-6 and TRBJ2-4; TRBD2 matches at 7 bases. The CDR3 contains 14 residues. Germline-derived CDR1 and CDR2 are SGHVS and FNYEAQ. Germline trimming cut 2 bases from V and 9 bases from J; bases unmatched to any gene: 7.

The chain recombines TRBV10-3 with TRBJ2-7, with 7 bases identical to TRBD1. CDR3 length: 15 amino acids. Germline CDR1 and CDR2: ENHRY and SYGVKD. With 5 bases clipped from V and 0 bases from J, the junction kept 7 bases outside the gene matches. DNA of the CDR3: TGTGCCATCAGTAACTCGGGACAGTACTCCTACGAGCAGTACTTC. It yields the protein CAISNSGQYSYEQYF.

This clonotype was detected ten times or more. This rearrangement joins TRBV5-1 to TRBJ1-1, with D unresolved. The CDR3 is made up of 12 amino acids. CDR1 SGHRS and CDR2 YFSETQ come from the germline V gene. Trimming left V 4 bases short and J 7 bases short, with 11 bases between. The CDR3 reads CASSPDRIEAFF. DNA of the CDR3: TGCGCCAGCAGCCCGGACCGGATTGAAGCTTTCTTT.

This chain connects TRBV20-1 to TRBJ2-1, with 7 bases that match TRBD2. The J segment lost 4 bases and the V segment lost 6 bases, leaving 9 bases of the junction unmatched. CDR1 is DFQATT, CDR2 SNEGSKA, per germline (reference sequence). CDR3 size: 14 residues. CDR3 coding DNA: TGCAGTGCCCCGGGGGGAGGCGATTACAATGAGCAGTTCTTC. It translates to CSAPGGGDYNEQFF.

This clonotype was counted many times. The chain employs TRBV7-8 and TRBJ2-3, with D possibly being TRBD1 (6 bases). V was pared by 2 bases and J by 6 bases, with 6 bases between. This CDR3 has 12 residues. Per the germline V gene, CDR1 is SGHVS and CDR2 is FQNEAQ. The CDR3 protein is CASSLTGDTQYF. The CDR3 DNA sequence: TGTGCCAGCAGCTTAACAGGGGATACGCAGTATTTT.

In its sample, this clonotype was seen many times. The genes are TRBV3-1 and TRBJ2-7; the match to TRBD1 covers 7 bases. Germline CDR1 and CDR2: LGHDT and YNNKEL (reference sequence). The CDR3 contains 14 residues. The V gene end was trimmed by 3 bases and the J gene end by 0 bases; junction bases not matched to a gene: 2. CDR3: CASSHWDSSYEQYF. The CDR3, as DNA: TGTGCCAGCAGCCACTGGGACAGCTCCTACGAGCAGTACTTC.

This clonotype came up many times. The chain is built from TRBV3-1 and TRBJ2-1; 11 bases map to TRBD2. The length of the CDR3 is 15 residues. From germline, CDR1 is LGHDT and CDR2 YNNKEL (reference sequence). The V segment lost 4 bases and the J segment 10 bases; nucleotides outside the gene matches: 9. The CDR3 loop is CASSPDAASGGEQFF. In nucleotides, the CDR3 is TGTGCCAGCAGCCCCGACGCGGCTAGCGGGGGGGAGCAGTTCTTC.